The 22 T cell receptor beta chains below come from one sample, sequenced in a study of cytotoxic CD8 clonotypes in ibrutinib-treated CLL. This table comes from immunoSEQ multiplex PCR, and its TCRdb copy is limited to in-frame clones, with some not included. The table shows fewer than 400,000 clones, with roughly 70% occurring only once. The input for sequencing was PBMCs, taken after 36 months of ibrutinib treatment. The receptors here all came from a human donor with chronic lymphocytic leukemia.

The chain carries TRBV4-1 and TRBJ2-2; the D gene is possibly TRBD2 (6 bases). V dropped 0 bases and J dropped 3 bases, with 14 bases sitting between them. The CDR3 extends over 17 amino acids. CDR1 MGHRA and CDR2 YSYEKL come from the germline V gene. CDR3: CASSQDSFGGDTGELFF. In DNA, the CDR3 is TGCGCCAGCAGCCAAGATTCGTTCGGGGGTGACACCGGGGAGCTGTTTTTT.

This clone was recorded only once. V and J are TRBV1 and TRBJ1-2. TRBV1 is termed a pseudogene. The CDR3 sequence is 12 residues long. The CDR3 here is CTSSQSLGGYTF. CDR3 nucleotides: TGCACCAGCAGCCAGTCCCTCGGTGGCTACACCTTC.

The chain joins TRBV15 to TRBJ2-1, with 8 bases identical to TRBD1. CDR1 LNHNV and CDR2 YYDKDF come from the germline V gene (reference sequence). The length of the CDR3 is 16 residues. The V gene end was trimmed by 1 base and the J gene end by 7 bases; junction bases not matched to a gene: 9. The CDR3 bases are TGTGCCACCAGCAGAGGTCCCCACAGGGGGAGGAATGAGCAGTTCTTC. Its protein product is CATSRGPHRGRNEQFF. Combining the CDR3 with reference TRBV15 and TRBJ2-1 gives the whole variable domain DAMVIQNPRYQVTQFGKPVTLSCSQTLNHNVMYWYQQKSSQAPKLLFHYYDKDFNNEADTPDNFQSRRPNTSFCFLDIRSPGLGDTAMYLCATSRGPHRGRNEQFFGPGTRLTVL.

This clone was observed a few times. This chain links TRBV4-1 with TRBJ2-7; D unclear. CDR3 length: 14 amino acids. CDR1 is MGHRA, CDR2 YSYEKL, per germline. Trimming shortened V by 6 bases and J by 6 bases, and 18 bases separated the two germline ends. The CDR3 DNA reads as TGCGCCAGCAGGAAAGGGTTATCCCAGCGCGAGCAGTACTTC. Its translation is CASRKGLSQREQYF.

The chain recombines TRBV28 with TRBJ2-6; TRBD2 matches 7 bases. The germline CDR1 and CDR2 sequences are MDHEN and SYDVKM. CDR3 length equals 16 residues. Losses at the gene ends were 3 bases for V and 3 bases for J; bases not matched to a gene: 5. This chain's CDR3 is CASSLYGRLGANVLTF. As DNA, the CDR3 is TGTGCCAGCAGTTTGTACGGGAGGCTTGGGGCCAACGTCCTGACTTTC.

This clone is a singleton in its sample. The chain is built from TRBV7-2 and TRBJ2-2; D possibly corresponds to TRBD2 (6 bases). CDR1 is SGHTA and CDR2 is FQGNSA in the germline V gene. V was pared by 1 base and J by 1 base, with 13 bases between. CDR3 length: 17 residues. As DNA, the CDR3 is TGTGCCAGCAGCTTAGACGGCGCGGGGCGGAACACCGGGGAGCTGTTTTTT. This encodes CASSLDGAGRNTGELFF.

The rearrangement uses TRBV27 and TRBJ1-2; a weak D match, TRBD1 (5 bases). The V end was cut by 7 bases, the J end by 7 bases, with 13 bases between. Germline CDR1 and CDR2: MNHEY and SMNVEV (reference sequence). The CDR3 has 12 residues. The CDR3 DNA reads TGTGCCAGCACCACCGGGGGGGTTGGCTACACCTTC. Protein product: CASTTGGVGYTF.

The chain combines TRBV18 with TRBJ1-6, with D perhaps TRBD1 (5 bases). Trimming took 6 bases from V and 0 from J, leaving 15 bases between them. The CDR3 spans 17 residues. The germline gives CDR1 KGHSH, CDR2 LQKENI. DNA for the CDR3: TGTGCCAGCTCCCCCGAGGCAGGGCCCTCCTATAATTCACCCCTCCACTTT. It encodes CASSPEAGPSYNSPLHF. The variable domain in full, with the rest retrieved from reference TRBV18 and TRBJ1-6, is NAGVMQNPRHLVRRRGQEARLRCSPMKGHSHVYWYRQLPEEGLKFMVYLQKENIIDESGMPKERFSAEFPKEGPSILRIQQVVRGDSAAYFCASSPEAGPSYNSPLHFGNGTRLTVT.

V gene TRBV4-1 combines with J gene TRBJ2-1, with 7 positions matching TRBD2. Trimming removed 1 base from V and 12 bases from J; junction bases left unmatched: 9. Germline values: CDR1 MGHRA, CDR2 YSYEKL. This CDR3 has 14 residues. CDR3 loop: CASSQGPGGGRQFF. The CDR3, as DNA: TGCGCCAGCAGCCAAGGCCCCGGGGGAGGGAGGCAGTTCTTC.

The chain employs TRBV7-8 and TRBJ1-4; D gene ambiguous. CDR3 size: 13 residues. V was shortened by 5 bases and J by 7 bases, with 11 bases between the two germline ends. The V gene's germline CDR1 is SGHVS and CDR2 FQNEAQ. The CDR3 DNA is TGTGCCAGCAGCACCACTCAAGGTGAAAAACTGTTTTTT. It specifies CASSTTQGEKLFF.

The chain recombines TRBV5-1 with TRBJ2-3; 9 bases are shared with TRBD2. Germline values: CDR1 SGHRS, CDR2 YFSETQ. Unmatched junction bases numbered 3, after V lost 4 bases and J lost 0 bases. The CDR3 runs 15 residues. DNA of the CDR3: TGCGCCAGCAGCCGACTAGCGGAGAGCACAGATACGCAGTATTTT. As protein: CASSRLAESTDTQYF.

The CDR3 bases are TGCGCCAGCAGCCTGAGACAGGGGAATCAGCCCCAGCATTTT. Translation: CASSLRQGNQPQHF. The chain employs TRBV4-1 and TRBJ1-5; 8 positions agree with TRBD1. The CDR3 has 14 residues. The V and J ends lost 4 bases and 4 bases, in that order; junction bases with no gene match: 3. Per germline, CDR1 MGHRA and CDR2 YSYEKL.

J is TRBJ1-2 and V is TRBV7-3; a possible D gene is TRBD1 (6 bases). Trimming pared 5 bases from V and 3 bases from J, leaving 10 bases between. Germline CDR1 is SGHTA and CDR2 is FQGTGA. The CDR3 length is 13 residues. The CDR3 region has the DNA TGTGCCAGCAGCCCACAGGGCGACTATGGCTACACCTTC. It codes for CASSPQGDYGYTF.

V usage is TRBV7-2 and J usage is TRBJ2-5, with 11 bases lining up with TRBD2. Germline trimming cut 2 bases from V and 5 bases from J; bases unmatched to any gene: 4. The CDR3 runs to 15 residues. Germline V gene lookup returns CDR1 SGHTA and CDR2 FQGNSA. The CDR3: CASSLTSGRGETQYF. DNA for the CDR3: TGTGCCAGCAGCTTAACTAGCGGGAGAGGGGAGACCCAGTACTTC.

The chain employs TRBV2 and TRBJ2-7; D not resolved. The germline V gene encodes CDR1 SNHLY and CDR2 FYNNEI. V lost 2 bases and J 0 bases, leaving 8 bases between the germline ends. This CDR3 region has 14 residues. CDR3 in DNA: TGTGCCAGCAGTGAATTGGTAAGCTCCTACGAGCAGTACTTC. Its translation is CASSELVSSYEQYF.

The rearrangement uses TRBV6-5 and TRBJ2-7; maybe TRBD2 (6 bases). Trimming removed 8 bases at V and 2 bases at J, with 16 bases between. The CDR3 runs to 14 residues. Germline lookup yields CDR1 MNHEY and CDR2 SVGAGI. The CDR3 region is CASGLKGRTYEQYF. The DNA of the CDR3 is TGTGCCAGCGGCCTCAAGGGGAGGACCTACGAGCAGTACTTC.

The genes are TRBV9 and TRBJ2-3, with 11 bases lining up with TRBD2. Per the germline V gene, CDR1 is SGDLS and CDR2 is YYNGEE. The CDR3 consists of 15 residues. The ends lost 3 bases at V and 0 bases at J; junction bases unmatched: 0. CDR3 in amino acids: CASSASGRSTDTQYF. Written as DNA, the CDR3 is TGTGCCAGCAGCGCTAGCGGGAGGAGCACAGATACGCAGTATTTT. The variable domain in full, with the rest retrieved from reference TRBV9 and TRBJ2-3, is DSGVTQTPKHLITATGQRVTLRCSPRSGDLSVYWYQQSLDQGLQFLIQYYNGEERAKGNILERFSAQQFPDLHSELNLSSLELGDSALYFCASSASGRSTDTQYFGPGTRLTVL.

The table lists this clone with a few counts. The chain couples TRBV5-1 to TRBJ2-7; no clear D. V was cut by 4 bases and J by 4 bases, with 15 bases left in between. Germline V gene lookup returns CDR1 SGHRS and CDR2 YFSETQ. The CDR3 totals 14 residues. CDR3 sequence: CASSPRARIYEQYF. The CDR3 bases are TGCGCCAGCAGCCCACGTGCACGAATTTACGAGCAGTACTTC.

This rearrangement joins TRBV28 to TRBJ2-7, with a tentative D call TRBD1 (6 bases). Trimming removed 5 bases from V and 12 bases from J, with 20 bases in between. This CDR3 contains 13 residues. Germline CDR1 and CDR2: MDHEN and SYDVKM. CDR3 sequence reads: CASSPDQGTTLYF. In DNA form, the CDR3 reads TGTGCCAGCAGTCCCGATCAGGGGACCACTCTGTACTTC. Looking up the rest from reference TRBV28 and TRBJ2-7 gives the full variable domain: DVKVTQSSRYLVKRTGEKVFLECVQDMDHENMFWYRQDPGLGLRLIYFSYDVKMKEKGDIPEGYSVSREKKERFSLILESASTNQTSMYLCASSPDQGTTLYFGPGTRLTVT.

In DNA, the CDR3 is TGCGCCAGCAGACGAGGGTTAGGGGATACGCAGTATTTT. This translates into CASRRGLGDTQYF. The chain carries TRBV5-1 and TRBJ2-3; D might be TRBD2 (5 bases). Trimming removed 5 bases from V and 6 bases from J, with 13 bases in between. Germline assignment: CDR1 SGHRS and CDR2 YFSETQ. This CDR3 contains 13 residues.

The rearrangement links TRBV19 to TRBJ1-2, with D possibly matching TRBD1 (5 bases). V lost 4 bases and J 4 bases, leaving 10 bases between the germline ends. Germline assignment: CDR1 LNHDA and CDR2 SQIVND (reference sequence). The CDR3 has 13 amino acids. The CDR3 bases are TGTGCCAGTAGTACGGGACTCCCCTATGGCTACACCTTC. This translates into CASSTGLPYGYTF.

This chain connects TRBV19 to TRBJ2-2, with 13 bases identical to TRBD2. Germline V gene lookup returns CDR1 LNHDA and CDR2 SQIVND (reference sequence). V gave up 6 bases and J gave up 5 bases; unmatched junction bases: 0. This CDR3 has 14 amino acids. CDR3 protein: CASRGLAGTGELFF. In DNA form, the CDR3 reads TGTGCCAGTAGGGGACTAGCGGGAACCGGGGAGCTGTTTTTT.